This TCR beta chain stems from a study of post-analysis software for immune sequencing data. As for this clonotype: Antigen: not known.

General study findings and limits: The five TRBV segments detected at higher frequency in patients than in controls included TRBV5-6, TRBV5-1 and TRBV20-1.

CDR1 is LGHDT, CDR2 YNNKEL, per germline (reference sequence). Trimming removed 1 base at V and 11 bases at J, with 10 bases between. The CDR3 spans 12 residues. Unique molecular identifiers featured in each of the TCR beta cDNA libraries. TCRdb re-called the PCR reads with MiXCR, one entry per CDR3 protein. The table lists roughly 670,000 distinct CDR3 sequences, roughly three fifths of them singletons, with around 11% in the top ten. Sequenced sample: blood. The rearrangement joins TRBV3-1 to TRBJ2-3; the D call may be TRBD1 or TRBD2 (5 bases each). This receptor was taken from a girl aged 2 to 10 with multiple sclerosis. The CDR3 DNA reads TGTGCCAGCAGCCAAGGGCCAGGGAGGCAGTATTTT. Amino acid sequence: CASSQGPGRQYF.